The present TCR beta chain was sequenced within a study of T-cell reconstitution after alpha-beta-depleted transplantation in children. General observations from the study: After transplant, at about two months, alpha-beta T cells were reportedly derived from several hundred expanded graft clones. One year post-transplant, T-cell counts and diversity were largely derived from T cells produced anew.

About this clonotype: The antigen is undetermined.

Using unique molecular identifiers, the investigators prepared the TCRbeta library. TCRdb reanalysed the PCR reads using MiXCR and keeps one entry per CDR3 protein. The table has under 450,000 distinct CDR3 sequences, 15% to 20% seen once. The CDR3 contains 15 residues. Losses at the gene ends were 4 bases for V and 0 bases for J; bases not matched to a gene: 4. The clonotype originates from a boy under two years old who had a stem cell transplant for Wiskott-Aldrich syndrome, so the T cells may come from the graft donor. J is TRBJ1-2 and V is TRBV12-3 or TRBV12-4; 8 bases match TRBD1. The source material was PBMCs, mostly from graft donor cells, sampled 360 days after TCRalphabeta/CD19-depleted stem cell transplant. The CDR3 nucleotides are TGTGCCAGCAGTTGGGGACAGGCGGCTAACTATGGCTACACCTTC. Its translation is CASSWGQAANYGYTF.